This T cell receptor (beta chain) was found in a study of control samples from healthy donors and cancer patients. The germline V gene has CDR1 MGHRA and CDR2 YSYEKL. V gave up 2 bases and J gave up 3 bases, with 13 bases separating them. This CDR3 is built from 15 residues. Generated by immunoSEQ multiplex PCR, the TCRdb table keeps only in-frame clones and is missing some. Of around 100,000 clones listed, about 90% are singletons. The sample comprised blood. The clonotype originates from a woman in her forties or fifties in good health. The chain combines TRBV4-1 with TRBJ2-5; D perhaps matches TRBD2 (5 bases). The CDR3 is CASSQTGLGKETQYF. Here the CDR3 DNA reads TGCGCCAGCAGCCAAACCGGACTGGGGAAAGAGACCCAGTACTTC.